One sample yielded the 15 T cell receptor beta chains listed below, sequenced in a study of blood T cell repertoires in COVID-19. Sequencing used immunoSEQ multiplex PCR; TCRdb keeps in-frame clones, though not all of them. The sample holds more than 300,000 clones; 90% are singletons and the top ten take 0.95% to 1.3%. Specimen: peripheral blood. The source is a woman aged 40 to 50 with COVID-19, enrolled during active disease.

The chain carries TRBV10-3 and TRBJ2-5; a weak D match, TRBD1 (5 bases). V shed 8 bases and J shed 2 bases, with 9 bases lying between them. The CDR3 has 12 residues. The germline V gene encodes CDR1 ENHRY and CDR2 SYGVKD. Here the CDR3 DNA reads TGTGCCATCTCCCCAGGGCAAGAGACCCAGTACTTC. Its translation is CAISPGQETQYF.

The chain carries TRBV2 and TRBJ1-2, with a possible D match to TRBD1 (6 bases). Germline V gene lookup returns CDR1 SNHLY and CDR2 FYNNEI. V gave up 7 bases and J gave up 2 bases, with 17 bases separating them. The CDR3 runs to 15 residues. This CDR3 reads CASTSRATGNYGYTF. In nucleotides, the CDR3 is TGTGCCAGCACTTCGAGAGCGACAGGCAACTATGGCTACACCTTC.

The chain's CDR3 is CASSEARDSYEQYF. DNA for the CDR3: TGTGCCAGTAGTGAGGCCAGGGACTCCTACGAGCAGTACTTC. V is TRBV19 and J is TRBJ2-7, with a tentative D call TRBD1 (5 bases). Germline V lookup: CDR1 LNHDA, CDR2 SQIVND (reference sequence). The V end lost 5 bases, the J end lost 0 bases, and 11 bases lay between the germline ends. This CDR3 has 14 amino acids.

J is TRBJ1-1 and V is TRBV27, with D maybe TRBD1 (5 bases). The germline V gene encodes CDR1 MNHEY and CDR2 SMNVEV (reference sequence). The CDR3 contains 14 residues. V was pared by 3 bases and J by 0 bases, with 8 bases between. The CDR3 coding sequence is TGTGCCAGCAGTTTTGGGGGGATGAACACTGAAGCTTTCTTT. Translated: CASSFGGMNTEAFF.

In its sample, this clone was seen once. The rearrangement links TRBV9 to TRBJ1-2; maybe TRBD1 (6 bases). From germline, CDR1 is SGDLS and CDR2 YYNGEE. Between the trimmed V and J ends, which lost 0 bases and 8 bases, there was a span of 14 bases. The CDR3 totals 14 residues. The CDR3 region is CASSVDTGMGGYTF. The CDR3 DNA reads TGTGCCAGCAGCGTAGACACAGGGATGGGAGGCTACACCTTC.

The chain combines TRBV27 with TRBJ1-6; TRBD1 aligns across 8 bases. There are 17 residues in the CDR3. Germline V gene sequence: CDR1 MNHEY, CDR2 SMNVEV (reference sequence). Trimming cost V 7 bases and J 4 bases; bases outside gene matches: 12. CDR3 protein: CASTTGQAQFYNSPLHF. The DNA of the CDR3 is TGTGCCAGCACCACGGGACAGGCCCAATTTTATAATTCACCCCTCCACTTT.

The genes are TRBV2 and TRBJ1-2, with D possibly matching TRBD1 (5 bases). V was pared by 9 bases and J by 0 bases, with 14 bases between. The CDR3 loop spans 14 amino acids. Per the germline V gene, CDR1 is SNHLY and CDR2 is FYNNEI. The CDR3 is CAREQDVTNYGYTF. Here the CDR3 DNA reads TGTGCCAGAGAACAGGATGTTACTAACTATGGCTACACCTTC.

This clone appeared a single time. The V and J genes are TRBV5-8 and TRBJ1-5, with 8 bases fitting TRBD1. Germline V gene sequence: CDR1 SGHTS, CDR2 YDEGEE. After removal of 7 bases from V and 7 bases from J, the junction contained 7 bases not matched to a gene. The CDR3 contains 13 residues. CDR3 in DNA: TGTGCCAGCGGGCGACAGGGGAGCCAGCCCCAGCATTTT. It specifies CASGRQGSQPQHF.

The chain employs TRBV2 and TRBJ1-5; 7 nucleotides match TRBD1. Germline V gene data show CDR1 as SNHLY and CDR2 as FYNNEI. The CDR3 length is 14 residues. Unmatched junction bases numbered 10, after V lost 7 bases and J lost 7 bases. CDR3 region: CASTPQGPGQPQHF. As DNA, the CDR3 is TGTGCCAGCACCCCACAGGGGCCGGGGCAGCCCCAGCATTTT.

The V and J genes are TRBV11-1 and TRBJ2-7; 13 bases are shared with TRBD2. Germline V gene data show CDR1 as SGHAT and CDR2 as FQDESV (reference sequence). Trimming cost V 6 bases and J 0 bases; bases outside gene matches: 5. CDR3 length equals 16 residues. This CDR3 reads CASSFGTSGTSYEQYF. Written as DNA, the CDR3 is TGTGCCAGCAGTTTCGGGACTAGCGGGACCTCCTACGAGCAGTACTTC.

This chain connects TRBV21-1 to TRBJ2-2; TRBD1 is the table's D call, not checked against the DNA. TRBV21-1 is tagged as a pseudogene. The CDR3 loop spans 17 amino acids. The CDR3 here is CASSKLTGTGPTGELFF. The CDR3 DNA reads TGTGCCAGCAGCAAACTAACCGGGACAGGGCCTACCGGGGAGCTGTTTTTT.

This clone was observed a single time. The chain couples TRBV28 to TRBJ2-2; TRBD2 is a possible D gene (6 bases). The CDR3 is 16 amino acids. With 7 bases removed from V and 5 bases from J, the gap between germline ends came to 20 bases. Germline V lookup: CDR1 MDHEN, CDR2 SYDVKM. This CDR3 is CASTEVRGGNTGELFF. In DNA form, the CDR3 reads TGTGCCAGCACCGAAGTTAGGGGCGGGAATACCGGGGAGCTGTTTTTT.

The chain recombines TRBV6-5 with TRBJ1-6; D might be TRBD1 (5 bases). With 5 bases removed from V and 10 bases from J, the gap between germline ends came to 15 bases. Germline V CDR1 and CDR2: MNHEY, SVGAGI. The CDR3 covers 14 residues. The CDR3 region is CASSSLGGKSPLHF. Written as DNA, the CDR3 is TGTGCCAGCAGTAGCCTCGGGGGAAAGTCACCCCTCCACTTT.

The CDR3 reads CASSPRRLAGGFRGIYEQYF. Written as DNA, the CDR3 is TGTGCCAGCAGCCCTCGCCGACTAGCGGGGGGATTCCGAGGAATCTACGAGCAGTACTTC. The chain combines TRBV14 with TRBJ2-7, with 13 bases aligning to TRBD2. The V gene's germline CDR1 is SGHDN and CDR2 FVKESK. The CDR3 loop spans 20 amino acids. With V trimmed by 4 bases and J by 3 bases, 18 bases remained unmatched.

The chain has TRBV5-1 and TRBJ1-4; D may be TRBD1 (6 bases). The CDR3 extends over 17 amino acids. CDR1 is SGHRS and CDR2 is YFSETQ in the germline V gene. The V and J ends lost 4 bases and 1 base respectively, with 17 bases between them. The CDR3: CASSPNPRGGTNEKLFF. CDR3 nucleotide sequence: TGCGCCAGCAGCCCGAACCCGAGGGGGGGAACTAATGAAAAACTGTTTTTT.